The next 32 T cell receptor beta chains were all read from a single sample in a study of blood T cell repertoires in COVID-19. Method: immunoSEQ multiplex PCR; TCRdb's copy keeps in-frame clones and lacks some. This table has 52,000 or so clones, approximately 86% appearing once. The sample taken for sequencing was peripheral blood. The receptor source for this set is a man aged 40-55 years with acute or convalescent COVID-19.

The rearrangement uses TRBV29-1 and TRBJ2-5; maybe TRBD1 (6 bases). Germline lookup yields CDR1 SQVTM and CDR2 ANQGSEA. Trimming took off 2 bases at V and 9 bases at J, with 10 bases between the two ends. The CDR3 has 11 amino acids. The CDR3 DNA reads TGCAGCGTTGAAATGGGGGCTGCCCAGTACTTC. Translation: CSVEMGAAQYF.

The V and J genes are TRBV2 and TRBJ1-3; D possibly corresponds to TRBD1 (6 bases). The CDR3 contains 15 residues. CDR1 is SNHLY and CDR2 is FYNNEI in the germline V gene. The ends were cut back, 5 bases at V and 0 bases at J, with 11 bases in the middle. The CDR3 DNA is TGTGCCAGCAGTCGCGACAGGAACTCTGGAAACACCATATATTTT. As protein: CASSRDRNSGNTIYF. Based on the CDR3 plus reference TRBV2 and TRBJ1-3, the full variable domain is EPEVTQTPSHQVTQMGQEVILRCVPISNHLYFYWYRQILGQKVEFLVSFYNNEISEKSEIFDDQFSVERPDGSNFTLKIRSTKLEDSAMYFCASSRDRNSGNTIYFGEGSWLTVV.

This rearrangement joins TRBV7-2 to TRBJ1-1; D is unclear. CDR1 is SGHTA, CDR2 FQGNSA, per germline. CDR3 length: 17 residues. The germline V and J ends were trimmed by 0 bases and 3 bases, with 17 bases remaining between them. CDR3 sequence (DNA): TGTGCCAGCAGCTTAGCGCGTCTGTCACGTTCGGACACTGAAGCTTTCTTT. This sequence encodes CASSLARLSRSDTEAFF.

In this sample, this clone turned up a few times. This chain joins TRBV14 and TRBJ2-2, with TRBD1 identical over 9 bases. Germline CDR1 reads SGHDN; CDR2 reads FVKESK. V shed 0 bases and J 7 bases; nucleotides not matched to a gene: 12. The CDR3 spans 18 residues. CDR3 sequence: CASSQDFFIQGAGGELFF. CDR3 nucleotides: TGTGCCAGCAGCCAAGACTTCTTTATACAGGGGGCAGGCGGGGAGCTGTTTTTT.

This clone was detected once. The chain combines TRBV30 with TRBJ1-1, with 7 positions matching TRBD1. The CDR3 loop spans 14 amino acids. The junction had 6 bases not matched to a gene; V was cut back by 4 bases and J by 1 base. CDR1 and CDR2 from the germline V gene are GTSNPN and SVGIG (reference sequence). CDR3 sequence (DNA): TGTGCCTGGATCCCGGGACAGCAGAACACTGAAGCTTTCTTT. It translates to CAWIPGQQNTEAFF.

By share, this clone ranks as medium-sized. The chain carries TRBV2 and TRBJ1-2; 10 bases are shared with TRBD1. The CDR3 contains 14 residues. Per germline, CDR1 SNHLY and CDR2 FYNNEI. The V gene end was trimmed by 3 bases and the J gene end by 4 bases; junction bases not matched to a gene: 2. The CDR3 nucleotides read TGTGCCAGCAGTGACCGGACAGGGGGCTATGGCTACACCTTC. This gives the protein CASSDRTGGYGYTF.

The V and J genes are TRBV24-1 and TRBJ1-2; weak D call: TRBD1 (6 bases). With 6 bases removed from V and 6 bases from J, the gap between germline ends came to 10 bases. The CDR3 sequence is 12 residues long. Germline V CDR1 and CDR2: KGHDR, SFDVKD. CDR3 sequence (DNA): TGTGCCACCAGTTCTGGGGACAATGGCTACACCTTC. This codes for CATSSGDNGYTF.

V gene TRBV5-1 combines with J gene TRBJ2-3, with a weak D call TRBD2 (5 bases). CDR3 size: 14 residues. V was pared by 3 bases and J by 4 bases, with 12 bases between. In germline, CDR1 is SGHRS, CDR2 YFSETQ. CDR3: CASSSMDGADTQYF. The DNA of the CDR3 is TGCGCCAGCAGCTCAATGGACGGGGCAGATACGCAGTATTTT.

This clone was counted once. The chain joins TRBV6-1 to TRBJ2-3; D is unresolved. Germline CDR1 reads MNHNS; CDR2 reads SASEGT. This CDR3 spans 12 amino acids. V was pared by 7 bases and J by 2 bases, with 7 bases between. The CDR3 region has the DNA TGTGCCAGCACCGGGTTCACAGATACGCAGTATTTT. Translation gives CASTGFTDTQYF.

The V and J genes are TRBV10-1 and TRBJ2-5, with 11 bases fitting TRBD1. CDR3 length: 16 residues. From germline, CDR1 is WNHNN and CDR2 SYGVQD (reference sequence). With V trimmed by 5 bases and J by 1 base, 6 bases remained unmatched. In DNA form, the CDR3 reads TGCGCCAGCAGTTCGGGGGACAGGGGGGCCCAAGAGACCCAGTACTTC. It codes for CASSSGDRGAQETQYF.

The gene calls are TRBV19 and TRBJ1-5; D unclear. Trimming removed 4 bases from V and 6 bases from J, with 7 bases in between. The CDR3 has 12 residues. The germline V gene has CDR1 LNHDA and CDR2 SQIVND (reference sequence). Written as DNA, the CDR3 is TGTGCCAGTAGTAATGAGATTCAGCCCCAGCATTTT. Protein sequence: CASSNEIQPQHF.

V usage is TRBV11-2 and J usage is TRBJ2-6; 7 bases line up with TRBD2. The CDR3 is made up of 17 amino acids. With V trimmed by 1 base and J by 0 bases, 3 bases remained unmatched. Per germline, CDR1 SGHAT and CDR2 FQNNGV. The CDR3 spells CASSLVGGSSGANVLTF. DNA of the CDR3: TGTGCCAGCAGCTTAGTAGGCGGGAGCTCTGGGGCCAACGTCCTGACTTTC.

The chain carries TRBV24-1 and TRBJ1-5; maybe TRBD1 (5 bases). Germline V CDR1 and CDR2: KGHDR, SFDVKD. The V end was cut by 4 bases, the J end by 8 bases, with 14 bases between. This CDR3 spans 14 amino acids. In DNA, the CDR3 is TGTGCCACCAGTGACTCGGGGGGTACGGAGCCCCAGCATTTT. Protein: CATSDSGGTEPQHF.

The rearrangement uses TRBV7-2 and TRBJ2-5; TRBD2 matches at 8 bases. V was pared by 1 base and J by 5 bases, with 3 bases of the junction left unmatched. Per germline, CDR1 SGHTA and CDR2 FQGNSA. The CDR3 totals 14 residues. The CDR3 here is CASSLGTSIETQYF. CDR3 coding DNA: TGTGCCAGCAGCTTAGGGACTAGCATCGAGACCCAGTACTTC.

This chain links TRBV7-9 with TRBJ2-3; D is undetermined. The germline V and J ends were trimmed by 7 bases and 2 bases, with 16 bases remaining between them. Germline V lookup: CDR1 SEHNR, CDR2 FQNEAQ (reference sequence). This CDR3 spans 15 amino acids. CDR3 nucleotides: TGTGCCAGCACCTTTGCGGCCGTCAACACAGATACGCAGTATTTT. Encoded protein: CASTFAAVNTDTQYF. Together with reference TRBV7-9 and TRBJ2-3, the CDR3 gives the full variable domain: DTGVSQNPRHKITKRGQNVTFRCDPISEHNRLYWYRQTLGQGPEFLTYFQNEAQLEKSRLLSDRFSAERPKGSFSTLEIQRTEQGDSAMYLCASTFAAVNTDTQYFGPGTRLTVL.

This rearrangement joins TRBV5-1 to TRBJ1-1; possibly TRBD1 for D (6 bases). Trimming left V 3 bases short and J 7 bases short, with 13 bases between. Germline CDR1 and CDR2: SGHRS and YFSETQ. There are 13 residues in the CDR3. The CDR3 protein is CASSWTVGLEAFF. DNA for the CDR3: TGCGCCAGCAGCTGGACAGTAGGCCTTGAAGCTTTCTTT.

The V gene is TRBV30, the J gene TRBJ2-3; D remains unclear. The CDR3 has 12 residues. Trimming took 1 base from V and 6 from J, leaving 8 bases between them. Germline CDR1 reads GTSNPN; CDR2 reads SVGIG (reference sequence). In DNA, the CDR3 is TGTGCCTGGAGTGCCCTCAGGGATACGCAGTATTTT. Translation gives CAWSALRDTQYF.

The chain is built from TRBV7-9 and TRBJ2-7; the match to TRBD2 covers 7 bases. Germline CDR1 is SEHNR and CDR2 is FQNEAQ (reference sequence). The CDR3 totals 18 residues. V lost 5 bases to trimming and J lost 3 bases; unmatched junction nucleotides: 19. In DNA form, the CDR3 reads TGTGCCAGCAGCGAAACTGATCCTCCGGGACTAACGAACTACGAGCAGTACGTC. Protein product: CASSETDPPGLTNYEQYV.

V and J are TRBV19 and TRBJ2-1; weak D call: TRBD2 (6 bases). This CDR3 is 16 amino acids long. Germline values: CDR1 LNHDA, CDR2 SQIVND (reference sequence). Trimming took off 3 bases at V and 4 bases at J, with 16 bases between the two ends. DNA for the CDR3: TGTGCCAGTAGTATCTTGACGGGAGCAGATTACAATGAGCAGTTCTTC. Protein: CASSILTGADYNEQFF.

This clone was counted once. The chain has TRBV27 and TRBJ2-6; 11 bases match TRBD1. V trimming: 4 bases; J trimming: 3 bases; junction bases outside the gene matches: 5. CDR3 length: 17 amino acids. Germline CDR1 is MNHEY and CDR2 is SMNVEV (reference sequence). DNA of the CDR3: TGTGCCAGCAGTTCCCGGACAGGGGGCTTTGGGGCCAACGTCCTGACTTTC. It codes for CASSSRTGGFGANVLTF.

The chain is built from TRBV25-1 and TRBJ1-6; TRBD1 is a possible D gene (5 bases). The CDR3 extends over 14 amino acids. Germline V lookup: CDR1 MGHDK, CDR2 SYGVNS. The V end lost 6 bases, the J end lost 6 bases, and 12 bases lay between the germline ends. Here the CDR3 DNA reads TGTGCCAGCAGATCCCAGGGTTTTAATTCACCCCTCCACTTT. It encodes CASRSQGFNSPLHF.

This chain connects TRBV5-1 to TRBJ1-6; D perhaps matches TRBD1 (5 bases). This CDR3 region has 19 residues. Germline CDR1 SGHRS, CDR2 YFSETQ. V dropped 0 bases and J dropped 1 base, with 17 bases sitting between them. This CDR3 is CASSLAVNFGTSYNSPLHF. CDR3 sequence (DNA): TGCGCCAGCAGCTTGGCGGTTAATTTTGGGACTTCCTATAATTCACCCCTCCACTTT. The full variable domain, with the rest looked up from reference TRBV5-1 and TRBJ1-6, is KAGVTQTPRYLIKTRGQQVTLSCSPISGHRSVSWYQQTPGQGLQFLFEYFSETQRNKGNFPGRFSGRQFSNSRSEMNVSTLELGDSALYLCASSLAVNFGTSYNSPLHFGNGTRLTVT.

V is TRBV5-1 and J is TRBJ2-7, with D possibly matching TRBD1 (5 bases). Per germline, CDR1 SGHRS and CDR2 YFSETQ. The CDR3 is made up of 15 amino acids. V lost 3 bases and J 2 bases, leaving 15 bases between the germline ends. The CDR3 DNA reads TGCGCCAGCAGCTCCAGGGAACCGGGTACCTACGAGCAGTACTTC. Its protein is CASSSREPGTYEQYF.

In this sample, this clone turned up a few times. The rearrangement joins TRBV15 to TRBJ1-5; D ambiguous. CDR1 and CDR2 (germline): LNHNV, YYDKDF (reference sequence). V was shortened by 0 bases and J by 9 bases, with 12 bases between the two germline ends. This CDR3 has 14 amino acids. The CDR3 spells CATSRENLGGPQHF. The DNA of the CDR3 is TGTGCCACCAGCAGAGAGAATCTCGGAGGGCCCCAGCATTTT.

This CDR3 reads CASSSGQAVGSPLHF. DNA of the CDR3: TGTGCCAGCAGCAGCGGACAGGCCGTTGGTTCACCCCTCCACTTT. The V call is TRBV7-9, the J call TRBJ1-6; 7 bases are shared with TRBD1. This CDR3 is 15 amino acids long. Germline CDR1 reads SEHNR; CDR2 reads FQNEAQ (reference sequence). Unmatched junction bases numbered 10, after V lost 5 bases and J lost 9 bases.

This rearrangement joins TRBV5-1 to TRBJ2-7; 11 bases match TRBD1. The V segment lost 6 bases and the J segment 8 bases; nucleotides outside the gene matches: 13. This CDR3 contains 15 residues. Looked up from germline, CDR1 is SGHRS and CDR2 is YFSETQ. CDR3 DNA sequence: TGCGCCAGCACCCGGTCCGGGACAGGGGGAGACAAGCAGTACGTC. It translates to CASTRSGTGGDKQYV.

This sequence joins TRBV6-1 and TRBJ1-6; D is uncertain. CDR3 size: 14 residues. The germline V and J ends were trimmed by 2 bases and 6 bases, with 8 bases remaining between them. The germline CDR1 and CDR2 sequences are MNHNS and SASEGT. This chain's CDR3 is CASSEMGGNSPLHF. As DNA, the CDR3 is TGTGCCAGCAGTGAAATGGGAGGTAATTCACCCCTCCACTTT.

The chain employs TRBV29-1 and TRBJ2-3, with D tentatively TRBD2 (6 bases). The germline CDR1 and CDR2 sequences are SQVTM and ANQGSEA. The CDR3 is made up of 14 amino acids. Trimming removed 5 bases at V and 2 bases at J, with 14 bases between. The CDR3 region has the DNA TGCAGCGTTCCGACTAGTGGATCCACAGATACGCAGTATTTT. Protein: CSVPTSGSTDTQYF.

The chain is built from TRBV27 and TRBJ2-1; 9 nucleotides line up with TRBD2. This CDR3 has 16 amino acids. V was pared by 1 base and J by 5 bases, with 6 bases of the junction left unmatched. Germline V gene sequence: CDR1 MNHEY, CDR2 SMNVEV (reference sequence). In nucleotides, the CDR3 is TGTGCCAGCAGTTTATTTGGAGCGGGGGGCCACAATGAGCAGTTCTTC. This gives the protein CASSLFGAGGHNEQFF.

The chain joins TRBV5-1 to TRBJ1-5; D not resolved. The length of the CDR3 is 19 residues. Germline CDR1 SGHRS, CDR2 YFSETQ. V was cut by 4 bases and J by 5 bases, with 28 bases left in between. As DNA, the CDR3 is TGCGCCAGCAGCCCAAACCCTTGGGAGGGTGTGGGGAATTATCAGCCCCAGCATTTT. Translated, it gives CASSPNPWEGVGNYQPQHF.

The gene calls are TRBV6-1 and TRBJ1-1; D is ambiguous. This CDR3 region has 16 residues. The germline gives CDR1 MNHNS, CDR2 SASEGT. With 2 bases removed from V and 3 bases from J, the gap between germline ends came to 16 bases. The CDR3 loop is CASSELGGLGYTEAFF. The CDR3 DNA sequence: TGTGCCAGCAGTGAACTAGGAGGTCTTGGGTACACTGAAGCTTTCTTT.

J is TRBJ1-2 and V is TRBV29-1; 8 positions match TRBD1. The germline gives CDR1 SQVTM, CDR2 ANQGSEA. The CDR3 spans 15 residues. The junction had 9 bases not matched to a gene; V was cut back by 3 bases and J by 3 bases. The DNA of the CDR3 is TGCAGCGTTGACCTTGGACAGGGCGCCGACTATGGCTACACCTTC. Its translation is CSVDLGQGADYGYTF.